Sequencing of this T cell receptor beta chain was carried out in a study of blood T cell repertoires in COVID-19. The wider study: COVID-19 samples from acute and convalescent phases originated in the United States, Italy and Spain. PBMCs, B-cell-depleted T cells, or T cells provided the cDNA or gDNA that made up the material.

Looked up from germline, CDR1 is LGHDT and CDR2 is YNNKEL (reference sequence). Trimming cost V 9 bases and J 4 bases; bases outside gene matches: 10. The CDR3 is 15 amino acids. Per the original data handling: Reference gene primers were amplified, and this amplification served to estimate nucleated cell counts. This table comes from immunoSEQ multiplex PCR, and its TCRdb copy is limited to in-frame clones, with some not included. V and J calls and clone size are those listed in that table; D and trimming were worked out from the DNA. The sample comprises 100,000 to 150,000 clones, 88% of which are singletons, and about 1.6% rests with the top ten. Only a few counts were recorded for this clone.

This TCR came from a human donor in a cohort sampled during active COVID-19. V and J are TRBV3-1 (or the pseudogene TRBV3-2) and TRBJ2-1; 9 bases map to TRBD2. Sequenced sample: peripheral blood. The chain's CDR3 is CASRGRLAAYNEQFF. CDR3 in DNA: TGTGCCAGTAGGGGAAGACTAGCGGCGTACAATGAGCAGTTCTTC.